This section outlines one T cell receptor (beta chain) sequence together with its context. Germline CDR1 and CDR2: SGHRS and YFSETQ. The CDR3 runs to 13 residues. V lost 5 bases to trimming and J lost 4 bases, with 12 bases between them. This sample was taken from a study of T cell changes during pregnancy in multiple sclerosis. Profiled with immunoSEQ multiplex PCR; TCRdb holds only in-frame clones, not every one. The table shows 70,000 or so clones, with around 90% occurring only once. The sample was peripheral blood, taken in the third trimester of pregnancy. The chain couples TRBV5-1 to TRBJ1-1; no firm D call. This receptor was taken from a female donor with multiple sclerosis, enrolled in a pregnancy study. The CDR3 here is CASSLTLATEAFF. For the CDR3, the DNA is TGCGCCAGCAGTCTTACCTTAGCCACTGAAGCTTTCTTT.